Each of the 20 T cell receptor beta chains below was sequenced from the same sample in a study of T-cell reconstitution after alpha-beta-depleted transplantation in children. The library targeted TCRbeta and was prepared with unique molecular identifiers. TCRdb independently ran MiXCR on the PCR reads; one entry per CDR3 protein. The sample includes about 170,000 distinct CDR3 sequences, 11% of them seen just once. Source: PBMCs, taken before TCRalphabeta/CD19-depleted stem cell transplant. These TCRs come from a boy between 2 and 15 years old with acute myeloid leukemia, due to receive a stem cell transplant.

Many counts were recorded for this clonotype. The rearrangement joins TRBV7-9 to TRBJ2-7; no reliable D call. The germline V and J ends were trimmed by 5 bases and 2 bases, with 16 bases remaining between them. Germline values: CDR1 SEHNR, CDR2 FQNEAQ (reference sequence). CDR3 length: 15 amino acids. The CDR3 protein is CASSQSYGGTYEQYF. The CDR3 region has the DNA TGTGCCAGCAGCCAGAGTTATGGCGGAACCTACGAGCAGTACTTC. The whole variable domain, filled in from reference TRBV7-9 and TRBJ2-7, reads DTGVSQNPRHKITKRGQNVTFRCDPISEHNRLYWYRQTLGQGPEFLTYFQNEAQLEKSRLLSDRFSAERPKGSFSTLEIQRTEQGDSAMYLCASSQSYGGTYEQYFGPGTRLTVT.

This clonotype was seen repeatedly, ten times or more. The gene calls are TRBV5-1 and TRBJ2-1; 8 nucleotides align to TRBD1. This CDR3 is 15 amino acids long. Trimming removed 0 bases from V and 8 bases from J; junction bases left unmatched: 7. The V gene's germline CDR1 is SGHRS and CDR2 YFSETQ. The CDR3 reads CASSLEDRVIHEQFF. CDR3 sequence (DNA): TGCGCCAGCAGCTTGGAGGACAGGGTGATCCATGAGCAGTTCTTC.

This clonotype was counted ten times or more. The chain recombines TRBV5-6 with TRBJ1-5, with D hard to call. This CDR3 has 17 residues. Trimming shortened V by 1 base and J by 0 bases, and 14 bases separated the two germline ends. The V gene's germline CDR1 is SGHDT and CDR2 YYEEEE. The CDR3 is CASSLWLGIHSNQPQHF. CDR3 nucleotide sequence: TGTGCCAGCAGCTTGTGGTTGGGAATCCATAGCAATCAGCCCCAGCATTTT. The full variable domain, in which reference TRBV5-6 and TRBJ1-5 provide the parts outside the CDR3, is DAGVTQSPTHLIKTRGQQVTLRCSPKSGHDTVSWYQQALGQGPQFIFQYYEEEERQRGNFPDRFSGHQFPNYSSELNVNALLLGDSALYLCASSLWLGIHSNQPQHFGDGTRLSIL.

This clonotype has only one observation. A much larger clonotype is one base distant, so this may be a read error. The V and J genes are TRBV3-1 and TRBJ1-4; the match to TRBD1 covers 9 bases. The length of the CDR3 is 15 residues. CDR1 LGHDT and CDR2 YNNKEL come from the germline V gene (reference sequence). The CDR3 is CATSPEQGASEKLFF. Written as DNA, the CDR3 is TGTGCCACCAGCCCCGAACAGGGGGCAAGTGAAAAACTGTTTTTT. The variable domain in full, with the rest retrieved from reference TRBV3-1 and TRBJ1-4, is DTAVSQTPKYLVTQMGNDKSIKCEQNLGHDTMYWYKQDSKKFLKIMFSYNNKELIINETVPNRFSPKSPDKAHLNLHINSLELGDSAVYFCATSPEQGASEKLFFGSGTQLSVL.

This clonotype has ten or more counts. The CDR3 sequence is CSAVGTGGFEQYV. In DNA, the CDR3 is TGCAGTGCTGTCGGGACAGGGGGCTTCGAGCAGTACGTC. The rearrangement links TRBV20-1 to TRBJ2-7; 12 bases align to TRBD1. The CDR3 is 13 residues long. CDR1 DFQATT and CDR2 SNEGSKA come from the germline V gene (reference sequence). The junction had 5 bases not matched to a gene; V was cut back by 5 bases and J by 6 bases.

The CDR3 bases are TGCAGTGCTAGACCCACCTGGGGGGACTATGGCTACACCTTC. Its translation is CSARPTWGDYGYTF. This chain joins TRBV20-1 and TRBJ1-2, with D perhaps matching TRBD1 (5 bases). There are 14 residues in the CDR3. Germline CDR1 is DFQATT and CDR2 is SNEGSKA (reference sequence). V was pared by 2 bases and J by 3 bases, with 13 bases between.

This clonotype was picked up many times. The CDR3: CASSQDGSGSRSNEQFF. The CDR3 DNA follows: TGCGCCAGCAGCCAAGATGGAAGCGGGAGTCGGTCCAATGAGCAGTTCTTC. The chain is built from TRBV4-1 and TRBJ2-1; 8 bases fit TRBD2. Trimming cost V 0 bases and J 6 bases; bases outside gene matches: 10. The CDR3 is 17 residues long. Germline V gene sequence: CDR1 MGHRA, CDR2 YSYEKL.

About this clonotype: A much bigger clone sits one base away, suggesting this may be a read error. This rearrangement joins TRBV20-1 to TRBJ1-3; perhaps TRBD1 as D (5 bases). The CDR3 runs 14 residues. Germline V gives CDR1 DFQATT, CDR2 SNEGSKA (reference sequence). CDR3 nucleotide sequence: TGCAGTGCCGGTAGAGGGACCGCTGGAAACACCACATATTTT. It encodes CSAGRGTAGNTTYF.

This clonotype was found many times. The chain joins TRBV7-2 to TRBJ2-2, with D uncertain. This CDR3 contains 13 residues. V was shortened by 3 bases and J by 3 bases, with 5 bases between the two germline ends. The germline V gene encodes CDR1 SGHTA and CDR2 FQGNSA. CDR3 region: CASSFTDTGELFF. Here the CDR3 DNA reads TGTGCCAGCAGCTTTACGGACACCGGGGAGCTGTTTTTT.

This clonotype was picked up many times. The chain links TRBV10-1 to TRBJ2-7; TRBD2 matches 8 bases. The CDR3 is 13 amino acids. Trimming cost V 7 bases and J 5 bases; bases outside gene matches: 7. Germline V CDR1 and CDR2: WNHNN, SYGVQD (reference sequence). CDR3 region: CASNSGTRHEQYF. CDR3 nucleotide sequence: TGCGCCAGCAACTCCGGGACTAGACACGAGCAGTACTTC.

This clonotype appeared many times. This chain joins TRBV5-1 and TRBJ2-5; D is perhaps TRBD2 (5 bases). With 4 bases removed from V and 8 bases from J, the gap between germline ends came to 15 bases. CDR1 and CDR2 from the germline V gene are SGHRS and YFSETQ. The length of the CDR3 is 13 residues. The CDR3 loop is CASSPGPPGTQYF. The CDR3 DNA is TGCGCCAGCAGCCCCGGACCGCCGGGAACCCAGTACTTC.

In its sample, this clonotype was seen many times. The V gene is TRBV6-1, the J gene TRBJ2-3, with 15 bases identical to TRBD2. J gave up 8 bases and V 10 bases, and 10 bases lay outside the gene matches. CDR1 MNHNS and CDR2 SASEGT come from the germline V gene. The length of the CDR3 is 15 residues. The CDR3 bases are TGTGCCACACTAAGGACTAGCGGGGGGGCTGGTACGCAGTATTTT. Protein sequence: CATLRTSGGAGTQYF.

This clonotype was detected many times. CDR3 loop: CSAVDRANQPQHF. The CDR3 DNA reads TGCAGTGCTGTGGACAGGGCTAATCAGCCCCAGCATTTT. The V gene is TRBV20-1, the J gene TRBJ1-5, with 8 bases identical to TRBD1. V was clipped by 5 bases and J by 4 bases; unmatched bases: 4. The CDR3 totals 13 residues. The V gene's germline CDR1 is DFQATT and CDR2 SNEGSKA (reference sequence).

This clonotype was observed many times. V is TRBV25-1 and J is TRBJ1-1; 9 nucleotides match TRBD1. The CDR3 sequence is 15 residues long. V gave up 5 bases and J gave up 0 bases; unmatched junction bases: 4. Germline V gene lookup returns CDR1 MGHDK and CDR2 SYGVNS. The CDR3, as DNA: TGTGCCAGCAGTAAGGGACAGGGAATGAACACTGAAGCTTTCTTT. This codes for CASSKGQGMNTEAFF.

The V call is TRBV19, the J call TRBJ2-7; D may be TRBD2 (6 bases). CDR1 LNHDA and CDR2 SQIVND come from the germline V gene (reference sequence). The CDR3 has 15 residues. Trimming took off 5 bases at V and 0 bases at J, with 14 bases between the two ends. The CDR3 bases are TGTGCCAGTAGTTTTCGACTAGACCTCTCCTACGAGCAGTACTTC. Translating gives CASSFRLDLSYEQYF.

There are many counts of this clonotype. This chain joins TRBV25-1 and TRBJ2-3, with 13 bases aligning to TRBD2. The V and J ends lost 6 bases and 10 bases, in that order; junction bases with no gene match: 10. Germline CDR1 reads MGHDK; CDR2 reads SYGVNS. This CDR3 spans 15 amino acids. The CDR3 sequence: CASRGEGLAGVAQYF. Here the CDR3 DNA reads TGTGCCAGCAGAGGGGAAGGACTAGCGGGAGTGGCGCAGTATTTT.

In its sample, this clonotype was seen many times. This sequence joins TRBV29-1 and TRBJ2-5, with TRBD1 matching over 9 bases. Germline lookup yields CDR1 SQVTM and CDR2 ANQGSEA. J lost 7 bases, V lost 6 bases, and 15 bases had no gene match. The CDR3 loop spans 15 amino acids. The CDR3 loop reads CSVAPGQGSVVTQYF. The CDR3 DNA reads as TGCAGCGTCGCTCCGGGACAGGGAAGCGTAGTGACCCAGTACTTC.

This clonotype appeared many times. The chain couples TRBV7-7 to TRBJ2-5, with 13 bases that match TRBD2. The CDR3 loop spans 15 amino acids. Germline-derived CDR1 and CDR2 are SSHAT and FNYEAQ (reference sequence). Unmatched junction bases numbered 3, after V lost 4 bases and J lost 4 bases. As DNA, the CDR3 is TGTGCCAGCAGCTGGACTAGCGGGAGAGGAGAGACCCAGTACTTC. It specifies CASSWTSGRGETQYF.

The gene calls are TRBV11-2 and TRBJ2-7; 7 nucleotides match TRBD1. Germline values: CDR1 SGHAT, CDR2 FQNNGV. After removal of 6 bases from V and 2 bases from J, the junction contained 7 bases not matched to a gene. This CDR3 region has 14 residues. CDR3 loop: CASSFDRDPYEQYF. DNA of the CDR3: TGTGCCAGCAGTTTCGACAGGGACCCCTACGAGCAGTACTTC.

With regard to this clonotype: Being one base from a much bigger clone, this may be a read error. This chain uses TRBV3-1 with TRBJ2-1; TRBD2 aligns across 11 bases. Germline V gene sequence: CDR1 LGHDT, CDR2 YNNKEL (reference sequence). The CDR3 contains 16 residues. The CDR3 here is CASSPGGGLAEFEQIF. For the CDR3, the DNA is TGTGCCAGCAGCCCTGGAGGGGGACTAGCGGAGTTTGAGCAGATCTTC.